This TCR beta chain stems from a study of Tregs in tolerant kidney transplant recipients. The nonmyeloablative bone marrow transplants came from related graft donors, with transient mixed chimerism. Findings of the study overall: Tregs expanded with activated donor B cells seemed most donor-specific.

The CDR3 contains 12 residues. Germline loops: CDR1 LNHDA, CDR2 SQIVND (reference sequence). V was trimmed by 4 bases and J by 4 bases, leaving 5 bases between them. Details on this clone: The antigen remains undetermined. With the read ending 3 residues before the CDR3 end, the germline J gene is used to fill in that end.

TCRdb's copy holds only in-frame clones and misses some; the assay was immunoSEQ multiplex PCR. The table lists some 29,000 clones. The TCR comes from a human patient who received a combined kidney and bone marrow transplant. Some T cells may trace back to the graft donor. This chain joins TRBV19 and TRBJ1-3; D is undetermined. The sequencing here drew on CD4+ T cells from blood (PBMCs), taken 24 months after the transplant. CDR3 DNA (partial): TGTGCCAGTAGTACCCTCGGAAACACC. Protein sequence: CASSTLGNT. The whole CDR3 reads CASSTLGNTIYF.